These 31 T cell receptor beta chains originate from one sample sequenced in a study of cytomegalovirus exposure and HLA in healthy donors. It was with 60 Vbeta and 13 Jbeta primers that the PCR ran. TCRdb keeps only in-frame clones here, not all; method: immunoSEQ multiplex PCR. The sample includes 110,000 to 150,000 clones, 82% of them seen just once. Sequenced sample: PBMCs. The receptors were sampled from a woman aged 40 to 50 in good health and CMV-seronegative.

The chain links TRBV27 to TRBJ2-5; the D is unclear. The J call may be wrong; the DNA end is better matched by TRBJ2-7. Looked up from germline, CDR1 is MNHEY and CDR2 is SMNVEV (reference sequence). The CDR3 totals 13 residues. CDR3 sequence reads: CASSLGQSYEQYF. The DNA of the CDR3 is TGTGCCAGCAGTTTAGGGCAATCCTACGAGCAGTACTTC.

The count of this clone is one. The V and J genes are TRBV30 and TRBJ1-1; TRBD1 is a possible D gene (5 bases). CDR3 size: 16 residues. The V gene's germline CDR1 is GTSNPN and CDR2 SVGIG (reference sequence). Trimming shortened V by 3 bases and J by 6 bases, and 23 bases separated the two germline ends. As DNA, the CDR3 is TGTGCCTGGAGGGTCTCCACCGGTCGACAGCACGCTGAAGCTTTCTTT. Translating gives CAWRVSTGRQHAEAFF. Drawing the rest from reference TRBV30 and TRBJ1-1, the complete variable domain is SQTIHQWPATLVQPVGSPLSLECTVEGTSNPNLYWYRQAAGRGLQLLFYSVGIGQISSEVPQNLSASRPQDRQFILSSKKLLLSDSGFYLCAWRVSTGRQHAEAFFGQGTRLTVV.

This clone was seen only once. This sequence joins TRBV4-3 and TRBJ2-7, with TRBD2 matching over 8 bases. Germline V lookup: CDR1 LGHNA, CDR2 YSLEER. V lost 5 bases to trimming and J lost 6 bases; unmatched junction nucleotides: 12. The length of the CDR3 is 15 residues. The DNA for the CDR3 is TGCGCCAGCAGCTCGGGGGGTAGCGGGGTTCGCGAGCAGTACTTC. Translating it yields CASSSGGSGVREQYF.

This rearrangement joins TRBV7-3 to TRBJ2-1; D is undetermined. Germline CDR1 reads SGHTA; CDR2 reads FQGTGA. The CDR3 runs 17 residues. Between the trimmed V and J ends, which lost 0 bases and 0 bases, there was a span of 12 bases. CDR3 DNA sequence: TGTGCCAGCAGCTTAACTCTTGCCAGAAACTCCTACAATGAGCAGTTCTTC. It codes for CASSLTLARNSYNEQFF.

The CDR3 loop reads CATSRDDSHTQYF. The DNA for the CDR3 is TGTGCCACCAGCAGAGATGACAGCCATACGCAGTATTTT. The chain has TRBV15 and TRBJ2-3; TRBD1 might be the D (5 bases). The V end was cut by 0 bases, the J end by 7 bases, with 8 bases between. Germline V gives CDR1 LNHNV, CDR2 YYDKDF (reference sequence). CDR3 length: 13 residues.

The chain uses TRBV7-9 and TRBJ2-2; possibly TRBD2 for D (6 bases). This CDR3 region has 18 residues. V lost 2 bases and J lost 3, with 19 bases in between. CDR1 is SEHNR, CDR2 FQNEAQ, per germline (reference sequence). CDR3 residues: CASSLNFSGRIDTGELFF. DNA of the CDR3: TGTGCCAGCAGCTTAAACTTCTCCGGGAGAATTGACACCGGGGAGCTGTTTTTT.

The rearrangement uses TRBV11-2 and TRBJ2-3, with TRBD1 matching 10 bases. CDR1 is SGHAT and CDR2 is FQNNGV in the germline V gene. Trimming took 4 bases from V and 3 from J; bases not matched to a gene: 13. The CDR3 covers 18 residues. DNA for the CDR3: TGTGCCAGCAGCTCGCCGACAGGGGGCGCATTCCGGACAGATACGCAGTATTTT. It specifies CASSSPTGGAFRTDTQYF.

The chain is built from TRBV5-1 and TRBJ2-5; D is unresolved. Germline V gives CDR1 SGHRS, CDR2 YFSETQ. V lost 1 base and J lost 2, with 9 bases in between. The length of the CDR3 is 14 residues. The CDR3 reads CASSLTHKQETQYF. The CDR3 DNA reads TGCGCCAGCAGCTTGACCCACAAGCAAGAGACCCAGTACTTC.

This rearrangement joins TRBV30 to TRBJ2-1; 14 bases match TRBD2. V dropped 8 bases and J dropped 6; count of bases not matched to a gene: 12. Germline loops: CDR1 GTSNPN, CDR2 SVGIG (reference sequence). The CDR3 runs to 16 residues. In DNA, the CDR3 is TGTGCCCCACCGGGACTAGCGGGAGCGGTCTGCAATGAGCAGTTCTTC. As protein: CAPPGLAGAVCNEQFF.

The V and J genes are TRBV28 and TRBJ2-7; 9 bases fit TRBD1. The ends lost 6 bases at V and 4 bases at J; junction bases unmatched: 13. In germline, CDR1 is MDHEN, CDR2 SYDVKM. CDR3 length: 16 residues. The CDR3 DNA reads as TGTGCCAGCAGCCACCCTGGGACAGGGCGGGAATACGAGCAGTACTTC. Protein sequence: CASSHPGTGREYEQYF.

This chain joins TRBV7-2 and TRBJ1-2; 7 bases agree with TRBD1. CDR3 size: 14 residues. After removal of 5 bases from V and 6 bases from J, the junction contained 9 bases not matched to a gene. In germline, CDR1 is SGHTA, CDR2 FQGNSA. This CDR3 reads CASSKGQTSNGYTF. CDR3 nucleotide sequence: TGTGCCAGCAGCAAGGGACAGACATCCAATGGCTACACCTTC.

This clone was found a few times. V usage is TRBV27 and J usage is TRBJ2-2; 11 nucleotides agree with TRBD1. The CDR3 length is 15 residues. From germline, CDR1 is MNHEY and CDR2 SMNVEV (reference sequence). V lost 5 bases, J lost 7 bases, and 6 bases stayed unmatched. The CDR3: CASSVGQGAGGELFF. The DNA of the CDR3 is TGTGCCAGCAGTGTTGGACAGGGGGCGGGCGGGGAGCTGTTTTTT.

V gene TRBV27 combines with J gene TRBJ1-2, with D possibly being TRBD1 (5 bases). V was pared by 2 bases and J by 8 bases, with 18 bases between. Germline V lookup: CDR1 MNHEY, CDR2 SMNVEV (reference sequence). The CDR3 loop spans 15 amino acids. DNA for the CDR3: TGTGCCAGCAGTTTAGTATTTGGAGGGGCGCGAGGCTACACCTTC. Amino acids: CASSLVFGGARGYTF.

The chain has TRBV9 and TRBJ2-7; D gene unclear. The V and J ends lost 4 bases and 1 base respectively, with 6 bases between them. Germline V lookup: CDR1 SGDLS, CDR2 YYNGEE. The CDR3 is made up of 12 amino acids. CDR3 residues: CASSPPSYEQYF. CDR3 coding DNA: TGTGCCAGCAGCCCCCCGTCCTACGAGCAGTACTTC.

This chain connects TRBV9 to TRBJ2-1; 7 nucleotides match TRBD1. Germline V CDR1 and CDR2: SGDLS, YYNGEE. J lost 1 base, V lost 2 bases, and 3 bases had no gene match. The CDR3 contains 15 residues. CDR3 sequence reads: CASSVRGQSYNEQFF. Written as DNA, the CDR3 is TGTGCCAGCAGCGTGAGGGGGCAATCCTACAATGAGCAGTTCTTC.

This clone was picked up a small number of times. The chain recombines TRBV6-5 with TRBJ2-7, with 7 bases matching TRBD1. V was pared by 5 bases and J by 0 bases, with 4 bases of the junction left unmatched. This CDR3 spans 14 amino acids. Germline CDR1 reads MNHEY; CDR2 reads SVGAGI. In nucleotides, the CDR3 is TGTGCCAGCAGTATACAGGGGAGCTCCTACGAGCAGTACTTC. This codes for CASSIQGSSYEQYF.

On this clone: Relative to the germline gene, one junction end is altered; a read error may explain this. The V gene is TRBV5-6, the J gene TRBJ2-7, with 10 bases aligning to TRBD1. The CDR3 length is 15 residues. Germline V lookup: CDR1 SGHDT, CDR2 YYEEEE. This chain's CDR3 is CASTETGRDRGRFGF. The CDR3 nucleotides read TGTGCCAGCACCGAAACGGGGAGGGACAGGGGCCGCTTCGGCTTC. Based on the CDR3 plus reference TRBV5-6 and TRBJ2-7, the full variable domain is DAGVTQSPTHLIKTRGQQVTLRCSPKSGHDTVSWYQQALGQGPQFIFQYYEEEERQRGNFPDRFSGHQFPNYSSELNVNALLLGDSALYLCASTETGRDRGRFGFGPGTRLTVT.

The rearrangement joins TRBV5-1 to TRBJ2-2; 9 positions agree with TRBD1. This CDR3 is built from 16 residues. Trimming cost V 3 bases and J 5 bases; bases outside gene matches: 8. In germline, CDR1 is SGHRS, CDR2 YFSETQ. DNA of the CDR3: TGCGCCAGCAGCTCACCGACCGGGACAGGGACCGGGGAGCTGTTTTTT. Its translation: CASSSPTGTGTGELFF.

This clone occurred once. This rearrangement joins TRBV7-9 to TRBJ2-5, with D maybe TRBD1 (5 bases). Trimming took 1 base from V and 2 from J, leaving 11 bases between them. The germline gives CDR1 SEHNR, CDR2 FQNEAQ (reference sequence). CDR3 size: 15 residues. The CDR3 DNA reads as TGTGCCAGCAGCTTAGGCTTGCCAGGGCAAGAGACCCAGTACTTC. It is translated as CASSLGLPGQETQYF.

For this clone: Additional DNA sequences in this sample encode the identical CDR3. The chain joins TRBV7-9 to TRBJ2-2; TRBD1 is a possible D gene (6 bases). The CDR3 has 16 amino acids. The germline gives CDR1 SEHNR, CDR2 FQNEAQ (reference sequence). V lost 1 base, J lost 1 base, and 10 bases lay in between. The CDR3 region has the DNA TGTGCCAGCAGCTTAGTTGGGGGCCTGAACACCGGGGAGCTGTTTTTT. It translates to CASSLVGGLNTGELFF.

This clone was found a few times. The CDR3 region is CASSQRRQVRTDTQYF. The CDR3, as DNA: TGTGCCAGCAGCCAAAGGAGACAGGTTCGCACAGATACGCAGTATTTT. This rearrangement joins TRBV4-2 to TRBJ2-3; perhaps TRBD1 as D (6 bases). There are 16 residues in the CDR3. V lost 2 bases to trimming and J lost 1 base, with 13 bases between them. Germline V gene sequence: CDR1 LGHNA, CDR2 YNFKEQ.

The rearrangement links TRBV6-6 to TRBJ2-7, with D maybe TRBD2 (5 bases). V shed 0 bases and J shed 1 base, with 13 bases lying between them. The V gene's germline CDR1 is MNHNY and CDR2 SVGAGI (reference sequence). The CDR3 is made up of 16 amino acids. The chain's CDR3 is CASSYSVDSNSYEQYF. The CDR3 bases are TGTGCCAGCAGTTACTCGGTGGACTCCAATTCCTACGAGCAGTACTTC.

This chain connects TRBV27 to TRBJ2-2; 9 nucleotides match TRBD1. Germline V gives CDR1 MNHEY, CDR2 SMNVEV (reference sequence). This CDR3 comprises 16 residues. The ends lost 4 bases at V and 5 bases at J; junction bases unmatched: 8. CDR3 bases: TGTGCCAGCAGTTCTGAGGGGGACAGGGTTACCGGGGAGCTGTTTTTT. This encodes CASSSEGDRVTGELFF.

The chain employs TRBV4-3 and TRBJ2-3, with 11 nucleotides matching TRBD2. Germline CDR1 and CDR2: LGHNA and YSLEER. Trimming removed 1 base from V and 2 bases from J; junction bases left unmatched: 5. The CDR3 spans 17 residues. The CDR3 region has the DNA TGCGCCAGCAGCCAAGGAATAGCGGGAGGGACCACAGATACGCAGTATTTT. As protein: CASSQGIAGGTTDTQYF.

This clone turned up a few times. The chain joins TRBV28 to TRBJ2-1; D is unclear. The length of the CDR3 is 13 residues. The V and J ends lost 3 bases and 6 bases respectively, with 9 bases between them. Germline V gives CDR1 MDHEN, CDR2 SYDVKM. The CDR3 reads CASSFRGPNEQFF. Written as DNA, the CDR3 is TGTGCCAGCAGTTTTAGAGGCCCCAATGAGCAGTTCTTC.

The chain is built from TRBV21-1 and TRBJ2-7; the D call TRBD2 from the table was never checked on the DNA. TRBV21-1 represents a pseudogene. CDR3 length: 15 amino acids. As DNA, the CDR3 is TGTGCCAGCAGCAAAGGAGGGCAGTACAGCTACGAGCAGTACTTC. Translation gives CASSKGGQYSYEQYF.

In this sample, this clone turned up once. This sequence joins TRBV7-2 and TRBJ2-7, with D uncertain. The CDR3 consists of 14 residues. Trimming shortened V by 3 bases and J by 2 bases, and 11 bases separated the two germline ends. In germline, CDR1 is SGHTA, CDR2 FQGNSA. The CDR3 loop reads CASSFVVSTYEQYF. As DNA, the CDR3 is TGTGCCAGCAGCTTCGTGGTTAGCACCTACGAGCAGTACTTC.

The chain uses TRBV6-5 and TRBJ1-1; D not certain. The germline CDR1 and CDR2 sequences are MNHEY and SVGAGI. Trimming left V 4 bases short and J 2 bases short, with 8 bases between. The CDR3 spans 13 residues. The DNA of the CDR3 is TGTGCCAGCAGTTTCCCAGGTAACACTGAAGCTTTCTTT. Residues: CASSFPGNTEAFF.

This rearrangement joins TRBV14 to TRBJ2-1; 8 nucleotides align to TRBD2. In germline, CDR1 is SGHDN, CDR2 FVKESK. After removal of 0 bases from V and 12 bases from J, the junction contained 13 bases not matched to a gene. The CDR3 contains 16 residues. DNA for the CDR3: TGTGCCAGCAGCCAAGAGTTAGCGGGACCCACAATGAGGCAGTTCTTC. Translated, it gives CASSQELAGPTMRQFF.

The chain is built from TRBV7-3 and TRBJ2-7; no definite D call. V lost 1 base, J lost 3 bases, and 7 bases lay in between. The CDR3 sequence is 13 residues long. In germline, CDR1 is SGHTA, CDR2 FQGTGA. As DNA, the CDR3 is TGTGCCAGCAGCTTAAACGGTGGCTACGAGCAGTACTTC. Translation gives CASSLNGGYEQYF.

The chain employs TRBV18 and TRBJ2-3, with 9 positions matching TRBD1. CDR3 length: 15 amino acids. Germline lookup yields CDR1 KGHSH and CDR2 LQKENI. With 4 bases clipped from V and 6 bases from J, the junction kept 8 bases outside the gene matches. The CDR3, as DNA: TGTGCCAGCTCACAGGGGACAGGGAGTACCGATACGCAGTATTTT. This codes for CASSQGTGSTDTQYF. The full variable domain, its missing parts supplied by reference TRBV18 and TRBJ2-3, is NAGVMQNPRHLVRRRGQEARLRCSPMKGHSHVYWYRQLPEEGLKFMVYLQKENIIDESGMPKERFSAEFPKEGPSILRIQQVVRGDSAAYFCASSQGTGSTDTQYFGPGTRLTVL.